This T cell receptor (beta chain) was identified in a study of blood T cell repertoires in COVID-19. Across the study: The United States, Italy and Spain were the sources of the acute and convalescent COVID-19 samples. PBMCs, B-cell-depleted T cells, or T cells provided the cDNA or gDNA that made up the material.

CDR3 length: 13 residues. Losses at the gene ends were 3 bases for V and 11 bases for J; bases not matched to a gene: 7. Germline-derived CDR1 and CDR2 are LNHDA and SQIVND (reference sequence). As originally analysed: Counts of nucleated cells, estimated from reference gene primer amplification, were obtained. The data were produced by immunoSEQ multiplex PCR, yet TCRdb's version contains in-frame clones alone and is incomplete. The V and J calls and clone size are taken from that table; D and trimming were inferred from the DNA. The sample includes hundreds of thousands of clones, around nine tenths of them seen just once. Two negative PCRs, clearance, or symptom resolution had been documented for recovered Cohort 3 donors.

This clonotype was obtained from a woman aged 45-65 years who had recovered from COVID-19. The sequencing sample was made of PBMCs or T cells enriched from blood (not recorded which). V and J are TRBV19 and TRBJ1-1; 9 bases are shared with TRBD1. The CDR3 reads CASSMLQGAGAFF. The CDR3 DNA is TGTGCCAGTAGTATGTTACAGGGGGCTGGTGCTTTCTTT.